Below, 8 T cell receptor beta chains from the same sample are listed, as sequenced in a study of blood T cells in healthy people across ages. It was with a sample-barcoded 5' primer and a J-beta primer mix that a second PCR of roughly 7 to 12 cycles was run. TCRdb itself ran the 5' RACE reads through MiXCR, one entry per CDR3 protein. This sample has around 800,000 distinct CDR3 sequences, with about 26% found just once. The sample was also linked to a second study, of T cells of mothers and their children.

Input material: blood. The origin of the receptors is a boy younger than 18 in good health.

CDR3 amino acids: CASSFDYGQGALTDTQYF. Written as DNA, the CDR3 is TGTGCCAGCAGTTTCGACTACGGACAGGGGGCGCTCACAGATACGCAGTATTTT. The chain combines TRBV12-3 or TRBV12-4 with TRBJ2-3, with 11 nucleotides matching TRBD1. V was pared by 3 bases and J by 2 bases, with 10 bases of the junction left unmatched. The CDR3 consists of 18 residues.

The V gene is TRBV20-1, the J gene TRBJ2-1, with a tentative D call TRBD2 (6 bases). The germline CDR1 and CDR2 sequences are DFQATT and SNEGSKA (reference sequence). Trimming removed 2 bases at V and 8 bases at J, with 19 bases between. There are 15 residues in the CDR3. CDR3 region: CSARKTRGGYDEQFF. The CDR3 DNA follows: TGCAGTGCTAGAAAGACTCGAGGAGGGTACGATGAGCAGTTCTTC.

The rearrangement joins TRBV21-1 to TRBJ2-6; the table names TRBD1, a call not compared with the DNA. TRBV21-1 is given as a pseudogene. There are 18 residues in the CDR3. The CDR3 DNA follows: TGTGCCCGCCCTGGTAGGGACAGTCATTTCTCTGGGGCCAACGTCCTGACTTTC. It specifies CARPGRDSHFSGANVLTF.

This sequence joins TRBV18 and TRBJ2-5, with D perhaps TRBD2 (7 bases). The V and J ends lost 3 bases and 4 bases respectively, with 15 bases between them. The CDR3 is made up of 15 amino acids. Germline V lookup: CDR1 KGHSH, CDR2 LQKENI. CDR3 sequence (DNA): TGTGCCAGCTCACCGCGGGCGGGGGCACGAGAGACCCAGTACTTC. It is translated as CASSPRAGARETQYF.

The rearrangement joins TRBV29-1 to TRBJ2-7, with 9 bases matching TRBD2. Germline loops: CDR1 SQVTM, CDR2 ANQGSEA. V trimming: 1 base; J trimming: 12 bases; junction bases outside the gene matches: 13. CDR3 length: 14 amino acids. The CDR3 DNA is TGCAGCGTTGAAGGGCTAGCGGGGACTGAGGGGCTGTACTTC. It codes for CSVEGLAGTEGLYF.

V usage is TRBV5-1 and J usage is TRBJ2-5; 9 bases map to TRBD1. The CDR3 has 16 residues. The germline gives CDR1 SGHRS, CDR2 YFSETQ. V was clipped by 4 bases and J by 4 bases; unmatched bases: 11. Here the CDR3 DNA reads TGCGCCAGCAGCAGAAAGACAGGGGGTATCAGAGAGACCCAGTACTTC. Protein product: CASSRKTGGIRETQYF.

The chain couples TRBV4-1 to TRBJ2-5; TRBD2 matches 8 bases. The CDR3 sequence is 15 residues long. Germline values: CDR1 MGHRA, CDR2 YSYEKL. The V gene end was trimmed by 4 bases and the J gene end by 5 bases; junction bases not matched to a gene: 9. For the CDR3, the DNA is TGCGCCAGCAGCCCTAACAGCGGGGGTGGGGAGACCCAGTACTTC. Protein: CASSPNSGGGETQYF.

This clonotype turned up a few times. The chain's CDR3 is CASSGLAGGGSETQYF. The CDR3 DNA reads TGCGCCAGCAGTGGACTAGCGGGGGGCGGATCGGAGACCCAGTACTTC. This chain joins TRBV10-2 and TRBJ2-5; TRBD2 matches 13 bases. This CDR3 is built from 16 residues. Per germline, CDR1 WSHSY and CDR2 SAAADI. V gave up 4 bases and J gave up 5 bases; unmatched junction bases: 7.